What follows is one T cell receptor (beta chain) and its context. The data derive from a study of T cell changes during pregnancy in multiple sclerosis. There are 15 residues in the CDR3. J lost 1 base, V lost 3 bases, and 6 bases had no gene match. The germline V gene has CDR1 SNHLY and CDR2 FYNNEI. Libraries were prepared by immunoSEQ multiplex PCR; TCRdb keeps only in-frame clonotypes and omits some of them. The sample includes more than 80,000 clones, about 91% of them seen just once. This receptor was obtained from a female donor in good health, serving as a control in a pregnancy study. Some clones in this sample may be carry-over from other donors' samples. The J gene is TRBJ2-7, the V gene TRBV2, with 7 bases matching TRBD2. Source: PBMCs, taken in the first trimester of pregnancy. DNA of the CDR3: TGTGCCAGCAGTGACCAGGCGGGGGAGTCCTACGAGCAGTACTTC. Translation gives CASSDQAGESYEQYF.